The T cell receptor (beta chain) described here comes from a study of Graves' ophthalmopathy and Graves' hyperthyroidism. Turning to the study itself: Before any treatment, peripheral blood was taken at the initial diagnosis.

Many counts were recorded for this clonotype. Antigen unknown. Germline V gene data show CDR1 as SGDLS and CDR2 as YYNGEE. Between the trimmed V and J ends, which lost 0 bases and 2 bases, there was a span of 8 bases. CDR3 length: 14 residues. Where ophthalmopathy was present, donors had moderate-to-severe activity, CAS ≥3, NOSPECS ≥4 and duration under 3 months. The study excluded patients with other autoimmune diseases, uncontrolled infections, pregnancy or lactation. Study-wide results and caveats: Blood contained most expanded thyroid clonotypes exceeding 0.001 frequency.

As the template, RNA transcripts were used to amplify TCR beta CDR3 regions. Second-round multiplex PCR came after a first-round RT-PCR that employed HTBI primers. MiXCR, run by TCRdb on the multiplex PCR reads, gives a single entry per CDR3 protein. The data show about 740,000 distinct CDR3 sequences, 40% seen once. The clonotype was recovered from an adult man with Graves' ophthalmopathy. The chain recombines TRBV9 with TRBJ1-2; the D gene is possibly TRBD1 (5 bases). Sequenced material: peripheral blood. The CDR3 DNA reads as TGTGCCAGCAGCGTAGAAGGGACGAACTATGGCTACACCTTC. Its translation is CASSVEGTNYGYTF.